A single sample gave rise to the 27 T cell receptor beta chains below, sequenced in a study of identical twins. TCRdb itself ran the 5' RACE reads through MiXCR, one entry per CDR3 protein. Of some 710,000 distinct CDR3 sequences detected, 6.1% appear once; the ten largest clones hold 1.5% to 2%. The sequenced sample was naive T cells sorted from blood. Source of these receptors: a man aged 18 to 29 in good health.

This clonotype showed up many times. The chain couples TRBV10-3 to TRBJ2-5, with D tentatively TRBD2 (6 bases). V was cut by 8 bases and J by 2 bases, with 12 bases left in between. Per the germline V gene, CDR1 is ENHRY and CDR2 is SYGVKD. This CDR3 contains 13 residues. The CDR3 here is CAIRREIQETQYF. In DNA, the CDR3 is TGTGCCATCCGACGGGAGATACAAGAGACCCAGTACTTC.

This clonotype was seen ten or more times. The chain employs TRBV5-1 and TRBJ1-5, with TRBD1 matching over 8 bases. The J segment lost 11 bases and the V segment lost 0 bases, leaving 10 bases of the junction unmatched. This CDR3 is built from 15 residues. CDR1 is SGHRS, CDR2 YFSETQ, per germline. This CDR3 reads CASSLGGQGPEAQHF. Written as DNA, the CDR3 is TGCGCCAGCAGCTTGGGAGGACAGGGCCCAGAAGCCCAGCATTTT.

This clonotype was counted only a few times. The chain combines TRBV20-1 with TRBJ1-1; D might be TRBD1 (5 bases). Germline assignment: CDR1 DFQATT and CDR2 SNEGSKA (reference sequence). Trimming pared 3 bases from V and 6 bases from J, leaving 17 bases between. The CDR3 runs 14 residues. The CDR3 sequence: CSASKSGRKSEAFF. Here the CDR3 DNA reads TGCAGTGCTAGTAAGTCAGGGAGGAAGTCTGAAGCTTTCTTT.

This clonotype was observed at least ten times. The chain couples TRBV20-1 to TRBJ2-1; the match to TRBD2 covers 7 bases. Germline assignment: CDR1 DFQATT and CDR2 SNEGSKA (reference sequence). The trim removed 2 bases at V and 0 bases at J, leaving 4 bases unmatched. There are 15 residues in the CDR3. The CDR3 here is CSARLAESSYNEQFF. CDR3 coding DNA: TGCAGTGCTAGACTAGCGGAAAGCTCCTACAATGAGCAGTTCTTC.

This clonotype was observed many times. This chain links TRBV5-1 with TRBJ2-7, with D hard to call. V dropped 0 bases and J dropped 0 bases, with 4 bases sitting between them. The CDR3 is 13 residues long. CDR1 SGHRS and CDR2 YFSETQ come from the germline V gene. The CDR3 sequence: CASSLDNSYEQYF. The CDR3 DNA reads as TGCGCCAGCAGCTTGGACAACTCCTACGAGCAGTACTTC.

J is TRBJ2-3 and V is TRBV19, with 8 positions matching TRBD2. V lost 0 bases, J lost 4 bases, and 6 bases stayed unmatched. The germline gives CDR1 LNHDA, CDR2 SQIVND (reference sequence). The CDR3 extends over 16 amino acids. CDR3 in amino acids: CASSIDLAGGSDTQYF. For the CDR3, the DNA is TGTGCCAGTAGTATAGATCTGGCGGGAGGCTCAGATACGCAGTATTTT.

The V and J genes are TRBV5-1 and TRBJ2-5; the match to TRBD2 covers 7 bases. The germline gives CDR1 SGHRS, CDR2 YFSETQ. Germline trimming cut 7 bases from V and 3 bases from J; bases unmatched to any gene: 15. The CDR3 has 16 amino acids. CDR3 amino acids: CASRTGGSGGKETQYF. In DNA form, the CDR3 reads TGCGCCAGCCGGACGGGCGGGAGTGGAGGTAAAGAGACCCAGTACTTC.

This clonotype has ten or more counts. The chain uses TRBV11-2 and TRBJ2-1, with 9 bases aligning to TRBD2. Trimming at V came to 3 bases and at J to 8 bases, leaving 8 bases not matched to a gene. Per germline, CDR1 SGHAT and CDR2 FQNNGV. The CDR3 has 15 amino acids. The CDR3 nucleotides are TGTGCCAGCAGCTTTTGGGGCAGACTAGCGGATGAGCAGTTCTTC. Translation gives CASSFWGRLADEQFF.

CDR3 region: CASSGGLAAQETQYF. CDR3 nucleotides: TGTGCCAGCAGCGGGGGACTAGCGGCTCAAGAGACCCAGTACTTC. The chain combines TRBV28 with TRBJ2-5; 11 nucleotides align to TRBD2. Germline V gene data show CDR1 as MDHEN and CDR2 as SYDVKM. The CDR3 consists of 15 residues. Trimming took 6 bases from V and 2 from J; bases not matched to a gene: 5. Full variable domain (remainder filled in from reference TRBV28 and TRBJ2-5): DVKVTQSSRYLVKRTGEKVFLECVQDMDHENMFWYRQDPGLGLRLIYFSYDVKMKEKGDIPEGYSVSREKKERFSLILESASTNQTSMYLCASSGGLAAQETQYFGPGTRLLVL.

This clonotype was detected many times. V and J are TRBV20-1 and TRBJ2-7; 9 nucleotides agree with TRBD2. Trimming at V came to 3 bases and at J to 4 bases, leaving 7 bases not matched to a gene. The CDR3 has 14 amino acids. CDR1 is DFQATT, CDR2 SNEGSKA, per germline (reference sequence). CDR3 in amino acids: CSASFSGLAYEQYF. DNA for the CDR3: TGCAGTGCTAGTTTTTCGGGACTAGCTTACGAGCAGTACTTC.

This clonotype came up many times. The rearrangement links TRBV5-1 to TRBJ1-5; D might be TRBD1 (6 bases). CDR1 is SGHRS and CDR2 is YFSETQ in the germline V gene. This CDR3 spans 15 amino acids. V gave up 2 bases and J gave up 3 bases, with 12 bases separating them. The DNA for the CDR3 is TGCGCCAGCAGCTTACAGGGATGGGACAATCAGCCCCAGCATTTT. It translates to CASSLQGWDNQPQHF. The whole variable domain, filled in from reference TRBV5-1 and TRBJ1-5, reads KAGVTQTPRYLIKTRGQQVTLSCSPISGHRSVSWYQQTPGQGLQFLFEYFSETQRNKGNFPGRFSGRQFSNSRSEMNVSTLELGDSALYLCASSLQGWDNQPQHFGDGTRLSIL.

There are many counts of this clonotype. CDR3 protein: CASSQDKGAVDTQYF. CDR3 nucleotide sequence: TGCGCCAGCAGCCAAGACAAGGGGGCGGTAGATACGCAGTATTTT. The chain carries TRBV4-3 and TRBJ2-3, with 7 positions matching TRBD1. The CDR3 runs to 15 residues. Per germline, CDR1 LGHNA and CDR2 YSLEER. The trim removed 0 bases at V and 5 bases at J, leaving 5 bases unmatched.

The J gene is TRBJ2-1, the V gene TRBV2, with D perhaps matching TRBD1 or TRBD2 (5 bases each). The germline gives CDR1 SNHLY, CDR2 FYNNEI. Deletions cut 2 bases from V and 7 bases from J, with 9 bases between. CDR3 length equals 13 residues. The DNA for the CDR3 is TGTGCCAGCAGTGAACTAGGGGAGAATGAGCAGTTCTTC. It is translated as CASSELGENEQFF.

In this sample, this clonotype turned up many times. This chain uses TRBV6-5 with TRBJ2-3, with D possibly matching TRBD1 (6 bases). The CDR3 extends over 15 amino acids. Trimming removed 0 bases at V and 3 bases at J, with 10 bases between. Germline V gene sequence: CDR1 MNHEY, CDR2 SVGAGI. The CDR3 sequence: CASSYSTGRTDTQYF. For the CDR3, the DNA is TGTGCCAGCAGTTACTCAACAGGGCGGACAGATACGCAGTATTTT.

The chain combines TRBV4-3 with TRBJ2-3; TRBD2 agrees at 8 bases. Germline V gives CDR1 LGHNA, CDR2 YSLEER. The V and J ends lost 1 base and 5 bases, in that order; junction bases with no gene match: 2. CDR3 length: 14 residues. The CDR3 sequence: CASSQAGGVDTQYF. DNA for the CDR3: TGCGCCAGCAGCCAAGCGGGAGGGGTAGATACGCAGTATTTT.

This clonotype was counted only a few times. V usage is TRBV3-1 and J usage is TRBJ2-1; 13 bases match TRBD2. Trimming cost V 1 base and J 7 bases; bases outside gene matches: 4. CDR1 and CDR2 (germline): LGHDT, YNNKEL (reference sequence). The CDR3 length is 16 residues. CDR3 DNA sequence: TGTGCCAGCAGCCAAGCGGGACTAGCGGGATTTAATGAGCAGTTCTTC. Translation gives CASSQAGLAGFNEQFF.

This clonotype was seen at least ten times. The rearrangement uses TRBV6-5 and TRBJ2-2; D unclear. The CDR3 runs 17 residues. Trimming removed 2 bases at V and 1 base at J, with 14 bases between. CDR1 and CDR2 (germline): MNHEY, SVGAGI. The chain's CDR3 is CASSYLSRLENTGELFF. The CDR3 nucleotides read TGTGCCAGCAGTTACCTTAGTAGGTTGGAGAACACCGGGGAGCTGTTTTTT.

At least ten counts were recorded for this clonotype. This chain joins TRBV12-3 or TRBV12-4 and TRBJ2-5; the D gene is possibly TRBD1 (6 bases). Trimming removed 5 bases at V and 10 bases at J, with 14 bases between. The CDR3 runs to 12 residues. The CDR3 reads CASSLTTGSQYF. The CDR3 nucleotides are TGTGCCAGCAGTCTCACTACAGGGAGCCAGTACTTC.

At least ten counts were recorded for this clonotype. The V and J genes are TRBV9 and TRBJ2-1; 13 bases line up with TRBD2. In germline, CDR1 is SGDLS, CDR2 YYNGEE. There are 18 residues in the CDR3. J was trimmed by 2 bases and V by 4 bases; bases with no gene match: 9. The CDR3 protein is CASSTRTGTSGTYNEQFF. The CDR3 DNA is TGTGCCAGCAGCACCCGCACCGGGACTAGCGGGACCTACAATGAGCAGTTCTTC.

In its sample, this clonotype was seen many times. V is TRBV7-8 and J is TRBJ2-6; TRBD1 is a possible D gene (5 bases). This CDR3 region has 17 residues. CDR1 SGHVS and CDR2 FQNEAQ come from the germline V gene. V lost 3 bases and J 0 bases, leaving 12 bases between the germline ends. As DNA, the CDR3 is TGTGCCAGCAGCTTCGTGGGTAGGGGCTCTGGGGCCAACGTCCTGACTTTC. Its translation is CASSFVGRGSGANVLTF. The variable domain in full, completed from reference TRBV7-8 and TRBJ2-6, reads GAGVSQSPRYKVAKRGQDVALRCDPISGHVSLFWYQQALGQGPEFLTYFQNEAQLDKSGLPSDRFFAERPEGSVSTLKIQRTQQEDSAVYLCASSFVGRGSGANVLTFGAGSRLTVL.

The CDR3 loop is CASSRTGPGWSEQYF. CDR3 nucleotide sequence: TGTGCCAGCAGCCGGACAGGGCCGGGATGGTCCGAGCAGTACTTC. The chain links TRBV7-2 to TRBJ2-7; 8 positions agree with TRBD1. The CDR3 spans 15 residues. V shed 5 bases, J shed 6 bases, and the junction held 12 bases outside the gene matches. Germline assignment: CDR1 SGHTA and CDR2 FQGNSA.

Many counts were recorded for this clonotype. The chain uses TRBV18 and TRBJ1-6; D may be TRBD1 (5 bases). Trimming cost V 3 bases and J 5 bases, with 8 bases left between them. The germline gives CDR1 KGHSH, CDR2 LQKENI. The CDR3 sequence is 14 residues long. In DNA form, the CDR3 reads TGTGCCAGCTCACCCGGGACCAATAATTCACCCCTCCACTTT. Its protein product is CASSPGTNNSPLHF.

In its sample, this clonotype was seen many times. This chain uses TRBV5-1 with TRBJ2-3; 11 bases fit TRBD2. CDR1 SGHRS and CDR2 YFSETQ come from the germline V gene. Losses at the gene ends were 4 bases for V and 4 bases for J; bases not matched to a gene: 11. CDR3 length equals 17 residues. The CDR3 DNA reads TGCGCCAGCAGCGCCAGCCTACTAGCGGGAGTACCAGATACGCAGTATTTT. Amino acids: CASSASLLAGVPDTQYF. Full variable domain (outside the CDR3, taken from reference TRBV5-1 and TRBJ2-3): KAGVTQTPRYLIKTRGQQVTLSCSPISGHRSVSWYQQTPGQGLQFLFEYFSETQRNKGNFPGRFSGRQFSNSRSEMNVSTLELGDSALYLCASSASLLAGVPDTQYFGPGTRLTVL.

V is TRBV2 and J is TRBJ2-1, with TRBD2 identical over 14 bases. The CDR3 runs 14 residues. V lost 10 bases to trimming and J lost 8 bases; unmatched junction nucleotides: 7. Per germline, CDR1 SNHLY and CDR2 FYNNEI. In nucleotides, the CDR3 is TGTGCCACCGGACTAGCGGGAGGAGGGGATGAGCAGTTCTTC. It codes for CATGLAGGGDEQFF.

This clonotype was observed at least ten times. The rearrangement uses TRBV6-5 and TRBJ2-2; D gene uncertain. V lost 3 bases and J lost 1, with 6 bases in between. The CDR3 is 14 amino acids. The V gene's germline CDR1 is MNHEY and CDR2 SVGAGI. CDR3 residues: CASSYTGNTGELFF. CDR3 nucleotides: TGTGCCAGCAGTTATACGGGGAACACCGGGGAGCTGTTTTTT.

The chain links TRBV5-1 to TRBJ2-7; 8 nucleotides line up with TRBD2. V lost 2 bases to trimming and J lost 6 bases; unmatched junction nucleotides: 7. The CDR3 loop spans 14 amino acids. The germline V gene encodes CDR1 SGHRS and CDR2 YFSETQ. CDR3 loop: CASSLEAGAPEQYF. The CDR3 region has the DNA TGCGCCAGCAGCTTAGAAGCGGGAGCCCCCGAGCAGTACTTC.

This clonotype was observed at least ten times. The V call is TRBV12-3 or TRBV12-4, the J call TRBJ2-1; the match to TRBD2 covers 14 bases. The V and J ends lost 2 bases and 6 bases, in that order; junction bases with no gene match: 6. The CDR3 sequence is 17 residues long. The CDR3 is CASSLRLAGGPPNEQFF. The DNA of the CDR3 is TGTGCCAGCAGTTTACGACTAGCGGGAGGGCCGCCCAATGAGCAGTTCTTC.